This TCR beta chain was obtained from a study of shared clonotypes between healthy human individuals. Measured with immunoSEQ multiplex PCR; TCRdb has only the in-frame clones, and not every one. Here the sample spans about 730,000 clones, 55% to 75% being singletons. CDR1 is MDHEN, CDR2 SYDVKM, per germline. V shed 7 bases, J shed 7 bases, and the junction held 4 bases outside the gene matches. This CDR3 spans 11 amino acids. This sequence was found in a woman aged 25 to 45 in good health. The chain recombines TRBV28 with TRBJ2-7, with 7 bases lining up with TRBD1. Material for sequencing was memory CD4+ T cells sorted from blood. The subset denotes: CD45RA-negative fraction. The CDR3 protein is CASNRGWEQYF. CDR3 nucleotide sequence: TGTGCCAGCAACAGGGGTTGGGAGCAGTACTTC.